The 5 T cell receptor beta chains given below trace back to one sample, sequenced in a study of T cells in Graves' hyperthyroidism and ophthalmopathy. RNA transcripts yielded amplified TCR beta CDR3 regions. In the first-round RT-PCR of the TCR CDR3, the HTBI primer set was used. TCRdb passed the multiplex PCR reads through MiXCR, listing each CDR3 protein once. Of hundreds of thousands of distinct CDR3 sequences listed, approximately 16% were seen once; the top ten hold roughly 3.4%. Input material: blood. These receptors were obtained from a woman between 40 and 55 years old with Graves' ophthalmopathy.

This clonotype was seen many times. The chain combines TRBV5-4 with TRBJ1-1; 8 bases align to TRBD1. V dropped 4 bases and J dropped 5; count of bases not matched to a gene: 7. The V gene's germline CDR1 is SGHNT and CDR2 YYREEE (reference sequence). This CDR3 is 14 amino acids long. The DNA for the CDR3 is TGTGCCAGCAGCCAAGGACAGGGTCGGACTGAAGCTTTCTTT. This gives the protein CASSQGQGRTEAFF.

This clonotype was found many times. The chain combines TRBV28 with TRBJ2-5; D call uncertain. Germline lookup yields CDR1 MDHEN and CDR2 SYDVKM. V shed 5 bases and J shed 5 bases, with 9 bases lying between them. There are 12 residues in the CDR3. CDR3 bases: TGTGCCAGCAGTCCTAGACTGGAGACCCAGTACTTC. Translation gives CASSPRLETQYF.

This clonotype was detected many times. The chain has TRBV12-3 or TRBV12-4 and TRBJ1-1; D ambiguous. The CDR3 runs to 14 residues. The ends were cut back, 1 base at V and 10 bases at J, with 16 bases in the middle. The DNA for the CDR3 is TGTGCCAGCAGTTTAGATGGGAGGTCACTGAGAGCTTTCTTT. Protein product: CASSLDGRSLRAFF.

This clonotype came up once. Written as DNA, the CDR3 is TGTGCCAGCAGCTCCCGGGACAGGGGAGCGAGTCAGCCCCAGCATTTT. Translated, it gives CASSSRDRGASQPQHF. The chain links TRBV11-1 to TRBJ1-5; 10 bases align to TRBD1. The length of the CDR3 is 16 residues. CDR1 is SGHAT and CDR2 is FQDESV in the germline V gene (reference sequence). Trimming at V came to 4 bases and at J to 6 bases, leaving 9 bases not matched to a gene.

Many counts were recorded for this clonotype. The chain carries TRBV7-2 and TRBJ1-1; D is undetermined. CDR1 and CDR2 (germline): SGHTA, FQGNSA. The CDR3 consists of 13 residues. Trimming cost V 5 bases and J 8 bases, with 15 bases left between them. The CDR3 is CASSPALGREAFF. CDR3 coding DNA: TGTGCCAGCAGCCCGGCGCTTGGGAGGGAAGCTTTCTTT.